This TCR beta chain was found in a study of early T cells in non-severe SARS-CoV-2 infection. Whole-study context: Unsorted whole blood bulk RNA was sequenced, with unpaired chains. The study's findings and limits: Private and CD4 specificities were missed by VDJdb matching, skewed to anti-spike CD8.

Germline-derived CDR1 and CDR2 are LGHDT and YNNKEL (reference sequence). Trimming stripped 0 bases from V and 8 bases from J, with 18 bases between. This CDR3 has 16 residues. Individual cDNA molecules were tagged with unique molecular identifiers, the study reported. MiXCR was run by TCRdb on the 5' RACE reads, yielding one entry per CDR3 protein. The sample shows about 77,000 distinct CDR3 sequences, 15% to 20% of them seen only once. In this sample, this clonotype turned up many times. Its antigen is currently unknown. The sequence was collected from an adult who was a healthcare worker with PCR-confirmed SARS-CoV-2 infection or an uninfected control (not recorded which). The specimen sequenced was whole blood. The J gene is TRBJ2-3, the V gene TRBV3-1, with D tentatively TRBD1 or TRBD2 (6 bases each). CDR3 nucleotide sequence: TGTGCCAGCAGCCAAGATCACCGGGGGCTGGTTGGTACGCAGTATTTT. Translation: CASSQDHRGLVGTQYF.